The 20 T cell receptor beta chains given below trace back to one sample, sequenced in a study of T cell responses to AZD1222 COVID-19 vaccine. Measured with immunoSEQ multiplex PCR; TCRdb has only the in-frame clones, and not every one. The sample lists about 130,000 clones, 75% to 90% occurring once. The sample consisted of peripheral blood, taken on day 0 of AZD1222 vaccination. The receptors were gathered from an adult in good health.

The V and J genes are TRBV3-1 (or the pseudogene TRBV3-2) and TRBJ1-2; D ambiguous. The CDR3 sequence is 12 residues long. CDR1 and CDR2 (germline): LGHDT, YNNKEL (reference sequence). V lost 1 base, J lost 6 bases, and 6 bases lay in between. The CDR3 coding sequence is TGTGCCAGCAGCCAAGGAGAAAATGGCTACACCTTC. It encodes CASSQGENGYTF.

This chain uses TRBV2 with TRBJ1-1; 8 bases are shared with TRBD1. Trimming took 7 bases from V and 5 from J; bases not matched to a gene: 9. The germline CDR1 and CDR2 sequences are SNHLY and FYNNEI. CDR3 size: 14 residues. The CDR3 region is CASNQQGGRTEAFF. Here the CDR3 DNA reads TGTGCCAGCAATCAACAGGGGGGACGGACTGAAGCTTTCTTT.

In its sample, this clone was seen once. The CDR3 region has the DNA TGCGCCAGCAGCGGGGGTCAATATCTTAACGCGGGATACAATGAGCAGTTCTTC. Its translation: CASSGGQYLNAGYNEQFF. The chain links TRBV5-1 to TRBJ2-1; tentatively, D is TRBD2 (6 bases). CDR3 length: 18 amino acids. Germline CDR1 SGHRS, CDR2 YFSETQ. The V and J ends lost 4 bases and 4 bases respectively, with 24 bases between them.

The rearrangement links TRBV11-2 to TRBJ1-6, with D unclear. Trimming took off 5 bases at V and 7 bases at J, with 9 bases between the two ends. Germline-derived CDR1 and CDR2 are SGHAT and FQNNGV. This CDR3 region has 13 residues. The CDR3 is CASSQLSNSPLHF. In nucleotides, the CDR3 is TGTGCCAGCAGCCAGCTGTCGAATTCACCCCTCCACTTT.

V usage is TRBV7-9 and J usage is TRBJ1-4; D possibly corresponds to TRBD1 (6 bases). Germline V gene sequence: CDR1 SEHNR, CDR2 FQNEAQ (reference sequence). The CDR3 is made up of 15 amino acids. The V end lost 6 bases, the J end lost 5 bases, and 16 bases lay between the germline ends. The CDR3 DNA follows: TGTGCCAGCAGTTTTGGGGGCAGCCTGAATGAAAAACTGTTTTTT. Encoded protein: CASSFGGSLNEKLFF.

V gene TRBV7-3 combines with J gene TRBJ2-1; 11 bases line up with TRBD2. CDR1 is SGHTA and CDR2 is FQGTGA in the germline V gene. This CDR3 is 14 amino acids long. Germline trimming cut 3 bases from V and 10 bases from J; bases unmatched to any gene: 5. The CDR3 nucleotides are TGTGCCAGCAGCTTGGGGACTAGCGGCGGAGAGCAGTTCTTC. This encodes CASSLGTSGGEQFF.

This clone was seen once. This chain joins TRBV11-2 and TRBJ1-4, with D maybe TRBD1 (5 bases). Trimming removed 1 base at V and 8 bases at J, with 11 bases between. Germline V gene sequence: CDR1 SGHAT, CDR2 FQNNGV. The CDR3 totals 14 residues. CDR3 amino acids: CASSLGRGGEKLFF. CDR3 in DNA: TGTGCCAGCAGCTTAGGTCGGGGGGGAGAAAAACTGTTTTTT.

V usage is TRBV12-3 or TRBV12-4 and J usage is TRBJ2-7; D gene uncertain. Deletions cut 5 bases from V and 3 bases from J, with 11 bases between. CDR3 length: 13 residues. Written as DNA, the CDR3 is TGTGCCAGCAGTGCAAGCCTAGACTACGAGCAGTACTTC. It codes for CASSASLDYEQYF.

The table lists this clone with a few counts. V gene TRBV18 combines with J gene TRBJ1-6; 7 bases line up with TRBD1. The CDR3 consists of 14 residues. Looked up from germline, CDR1 is KGHSH and CDR2 is LQKENI. V gave up 6 bases and J gave up 8 bases; unmatched junction bases: 7. The DNA for the CDR3 is TGTGCCAGCTCCTCAGGGGGAAAGGATTCACCCCTCCACTTT. This gives the protein CASSSGGKDSPLHF.

The rearrangement joins TRBV15 to TRBJ1-1, with no clear D. There are 12 residues in the CDR3. Looked up from germline, CDR1 is LNHNV and CDR2 is YYDKDF (reference sequence). Trimming left V 5 bases short and J 1 base short, with 5 bases between. The CDR3: CATSGWNTEAFF. The CDR3 coding sequence is TGTGCCACCAGCGGATGGAACACTGAAGCTTTCTTT. Full variable domain (remainder filled in from reference TRBV15 and TRBJ1-1): DAMVIQNPRYQVTQFGKPVTLSCSQTLNHNVMYWYQQKSSQAPKLLFHYYDKDFNNEADTPDNFQSRRPNTSFCFLDIRSPGLGDTAMYLCATSGWNTEAFFGQGTRLTVV.

The CDR3 sequence: CASTLSRTMNTEAFF. The DNA for the CDR3 is TGTGCCAGCACCCTCTCACGGACCATGAACACTGAAGCTTTCTTT. J is TRBJ1-1 and V is TRBV6-5; D is uncertain. CDR3 length: 15 amino acids. V lost 7 bases and J lost 0, with 15 bases in between. Germline lookup yields CDR1 MNHEY and CDR2 SVGAGI.

The chain uses TRBV19 and TRBJ2-7; 9 nucleotides line up with TRBD1. J was trimmed by 3 bases and V by 6 bases; bases with no gene match: 6. Looked up from germline, CDR1 is LNHDA and CDR2 is SQIVND (reference sequence). This CDR3 spans 14 amino acids. The CDR3 spells CASSHGGQGYEQYF. CDR3 coding DNA: TGTGCCAGTAGCCATGGGGGACAGGGCTACGAGCAGTACTTC.

The J gene is TRBJ1-1, the V gene TRBV3-1 (or the pseudogene TRBV3-2); D is uncertain. The germline gives CDR1 LGHDT, CDR2 YNNKEL (reference sequence). This CDR3 region has 14 residues. Trimming shortened V by 4 bases and J by 4 bases, and 13 bases separated the two germline ends. CDR3 loop: CASSPLSMGTEAFF. Here the CDR3 DNA reads TGTGCCAGCAGCCCCCTTTCCATGGGCACTGAAGCTTTCTTT.

V is TRBV5-4 and J is TRBJ2-7; 8 bases map to TRBD2. From germline, CDR1 is SGHNT and CDR2 YYREEE (reference sequence). The CDR3 sequence is 14 residues long. V trimming: 4 bases; J trimming: 5 bases; junction bases outside the gene matches: 8. The CDR3 bases are TGTGCCAGCAGCCCGCGGACTAGCTGGAACGAGCAGTACTTC. Its protein product is CASSPRTSWNEQYF.

This clone occurred once. Written as DNA, the CDR3 is TGTGCCAGCATAAACAGGGTGAACACTGAAGCTTTCTTT. It encodes CASINRVNTEAFF. The rearrangement links TRBV11-2 to TRBJ1-1; possible D gene TRBD1, 6 bases. Per germline, CDR1 SGHAT and CDR2 FQNNGV. There are 13 residues in the CDR3. V lost 7 bases to trimming and J lost 0 bases, with 9 bases between them.

The CDR3 loop is CASSLAITEQETQYF. The CDR3 coding sequence is TGCGCCAGCAGCTTGGCCATAACTGAGCAAGAGACCCAGTACTTC. The V call is TRBV5-1, the J call TRBJ2-5; D unresolved. V shed 0 bases and J shed 2 bases, with 11 bases lying between them. Germline V CDR1 and CDR2: SGHRS, YFSETQ. The CDR3 consists of 15 residues. The entire variable domain, with the rest obtained from reference TRBV5-1 and TRBJ2-5, is as follows: KAGVTQTPRYLIKTRGQQVTLSCSPISGHRSVSWYQQTPGQGLQFLFEYFSETQRNKGNFPGRFSGRQFSNSRSEMNVSTLELGDSALYLCASSLAITEQETQYFGPGTRLLVL.

V and J are TRBV7-8 and TRBJ2-1; TRBD2 is a possible D gene (5 bases). CDR1 and CDR2 from the germline V gene are SGHVS and FQNEAQ. The CDR3 runs to 11 residues. V shed 8 bases and J shed 7 bases, with 9 bases lying between them. CDR3: CASEGENEQFF. In DNA, the CDR3 is TGTGCCAGCGAGGGAGAGAATGAGCAGTTCTTC. The full variable domain, in which reference TRBV7-8 and TRBJ2-1 provide the parts outside the CDR3, is GAGVSQSPRYKVAKRGQDVALRCDPISGHVSLFWYQQALGQGPEFLTYFQNEAQLDKSGLPSDRFFAERPEGSVSTLKIQRTQQEDSAVYLCASEGENEQFFGPGTRLTVL.

The chain employs TRBV3-1 (or the pseudogene TRBV3-2) and TRBJ1-2; the D gene is possibly TRBD1 (5 bases). The V gene lost 3 bases and the J gene lost 5 bases, with 7 bases spanning the gap. The germline V gene encodes CDR1 LGHDT and CDR2 YNNKEL (reference sequence). The CDR3 loop spans 12 amino acids. The DNA for the CDR3 is TGTGCCAGCAGCCAGACAGTTTATGGCTACACCTTC. Translation: CASSQTVYGYTF.

The V and J genes are TRBV5-1 and TRBJ1-5; possibly TRBD1 for D (5 bases). The germline V gene encodes CDR1 SGHRS and CDR2 YFSETQ. CDR3 length equals 14 residues. The CDR3 is CRAGGRPPDQPQHF. The CDR3 DNA follows: TGCCGCGCCGGGGGTAGGCCGCCTGATCAGCCCCAGCATTTT.

This sequence joins TRBV27 and TRBJ2-4; D remains unclear. Germline loops: CDR1 MNHEY, CDR2 SMNVEV (reference sequence). Trimming removed 5 bases at V and 0 bases at J, with 8 bases between. This CDR3 comprises 14 residues. CDR3 coding DNA: TGTGCCAGCAGTAGCATTAAAGCCAAAAACATTCAGTACTTC. Amino acids: CASSSIKAKNIQYF.